The rows below give T cell receptor beta chains drawn from one sample of a study of T-cell memory formation after mild COVID-19. TCRdb reprocessed the 5' RACE reads via MiXCR and lists one record per CDR3 protein. The sample lists roughly 300,000 distinct CDR3 sequences; roughly 8% were seen once. Sequenced material: PBMCs or a T cell subset sorted from them (not recorded which). The source is a man between 18 and 35 years old who had mild COVID-19 (a few samples of this study predate the infection). Cell type and time point are not known. Both conserved end residues are part of each CDR3.

16,TRBJ2-5,TRBV12-5,CASGLAGTGLSETQYF
14,TRBJ1-1,TRBV5-1,CASSQNPGITEAFF
15,TRBJ1-1,TRBV20-1,CSARAPGRGWTEAFF
15,TRBJ2-1,TRBV7-2,CASSFSRTPYNEQFF
18,TRBJ2-6,TRBV2,CASSGKATGASGANVLTF
12,TRBJ1-2,TRBV29-1,CSVPWGGHGYTF
13,TRBJ2-3,TRBV10-3,CAIKSGNTDTQYF
11,TRBJ2-1,TRBV28,CASSLGPLQFF
14,TRBJ2-3,TRBV6-2/TRBV6-3,CATQGHQFTDTQYF
17,TRBJ2-5,TRBV6-5,CASSYGSGGALGETQYF
15,TRBJ2-3,TRBV4-2,CASSQDYSETDTQYF
13,TRBJ2-3,TRBV11-2,CASSLGRADTQYF
15,TRBJ2-1,TRBV24-1,CATSDQGELGNEQFF
9,TRBJ1-6,TRBV9,CASSSRGAW
13,TRBJ1-1,TRBV5-4,CASSLSGASEAFF
12,TRBJ1-5,TRBV7-9,CATSVDNQPQHF
15,TRBJ2-3,TRBV6-5,CASKRAGGLTDTQYF
16,TRBJ2-3,TRBV7-3,CASKGQGRSGSDTQYF
13,TRBJ1-1,TRBV24-1,CATRGPERTEAFF
15,TRBJ2-4,TRBV10-3,CAISESGSTNHIQYF
16,TRBJ2-1,TRBV5-1,CASSLGLAGGPGEQFF
15,TRBJ2-5,TRBV20-1,CSPQVAGGAGETQYF
14,TRBJ2-2,TRBV24-1,CATSDGQNTGELFF
17,TRBJ2-3,TRBV15,CATSEERTETSTDTQYF
13,TRBJ2-3,TRBV6-4,CASSDRETDTQYF
15,TRBJ2-2,TRBV11-2,CASSPQGVNTGELFF
14,TRBJ1-2,TRBV5-6,CASSLVGTEYGYTF
16,TRBJ1-5,TRBV15,CATSSGLWQIYQPQHF
15,TRBJ2-2,TRBV4-3,CASSRTSGEAGELFF
15,TRBJ1-5,TRBV20-1,CSATGTGSSNQPQHF
14,TRBJ2-6,TRBV20-1,CSARGVSGANVLTF
14,TRBJ2-3,TRBV5-6,CASSWTHSTDTQYF
13,TRBJ2-5,TRBV18,CASSPRREETQYF
14,TRBJ1-6,TRBV4-3,CASSQDRKGPSLHF
15,TRBJ1-2,TRBV5-1,CASSLWAPANYGYTF
15,TRBJ2-1,TRBV9,CASSVGPTGRSEQFF
16,TRBJ1-1,TRBV12-3/TRBV12-4,CASSSDSLGTHTEAFF
16,TRBJ2-1,TRBV9,CASSALAGSSYNEQFF
13,TRBJ2-3,TRBV30,CAWSAGGRDTQYF
19,TRBJ2-4,TRBV5-6,CASSPGWGQEFLAKNIQYF
16,TRBJ2-6,TRBV10-2,CASTPGRSSGANVLTF
15,TRBJ2-7,TRBV15,CATSRAGDPHHEQYF
13,TRBJ1-1,TRBV5-6,CASSLAPDTEAFF
13,TRBJ1-1,TRBV12-5,CASGLEMNTEAFF
16,TRBJ2-1,TRBV7-7,CASSSTPGVSYNEQFF
11,TRBJ2-7,TRBV6-2/TRBV6-3,CASSYSHEQYF
15,TRBJ2-5,TRBV7-2,CASSPRPRGKETQYF
18,TRBJ2-1,TRBV12-3/TRBV12-4,CASSLARSGGIIYNEQFF
15,TRBJ1-2,TRBV3-1,CASSQAGQGASGYTF
13,TRBJ1-6,TRBV9,CASSGTGNSPLHF
14,TRBJ2-5,TRBV12-3/TRBV12-4,CASSPRFVGETQYF
11,TRBJ2-5,TRBV7-2,CASSSRRIVYF
13,TRBJ2-7,TRBV7-6,CASSVGTGYEQYF
18,TRBJ1-2,TRBV4-3,CASSQVVRPNDAGYGYTF